This is a list of T cell receptor beta chains from one sample in a study of blood T cell repertoires in COVID-19. Sequenced by immunoSEQ multiplex PCR; TCRdb stores in-frame clones only, minus some. The sample shows under 150,000 clones, about 79% of them seen only once. What was sequenced was PBMCs or T cells enriched from blood (not recorded which). Every receptor here comes from a woman aged 45-60 years who had recovered from COVID-19. The CDR3 runs from the conserved cysteine through the conserved F or W. Fields, in order: D gene, J gene, CDR3 length, clone size, V gene, CDR3 DNA, CDR3 protein. A D gene is named only where the DNA matches it firmly. Clone size is given for some rows only: seen once, a few or many times, or a class if the clone is expanded.

D: TRBD1
J: TRBJ1-1
length: 13
size: NA
V: TRBV19
DNA: TGTGCCAGTAGTCCCACTTTCCGGGACAGGACTTTCTTT
CDR3: CASSPTFRDRTFF

D: NA
J: TRBJ2-3
length: 15
size: NA
V: TRBV9
DNA: TGTGCCAGCAGCGTAGCTGGGGTAGCGTTAAATACGCAGTATTTT
CDR3: CASSVAGVALNTQYF

D: TRBD1
J: TRBJ1-5
length: 15
size: NA
V: TRBV30
DNA: TGTGCCTACAGGGGGGAGTGGCAGGGCAATCAGCCCCAGCATTTT
CDR3: CAYRGEWQGNQPQHF

D: NA
J: TRBJ1-5
length: 14
size: NA
V: TRBV28
DNA: TGTGCCAGCAGTTTATCCCAGGAGGTCCAGCCCCAGCATTTT
CDR3: CASSLSQEVQPQHF

D: TRBD1
J: TRBJ1-2
length: 14
size: NA
V: TRBV7-2
DNA: TGTGCCAGCAGTTACAGGGGTACTAACTATGGCTACACCTTC
CDR3: CASSYRGTNYGYTF

D: NA
J: TRBJ1-2
length: 14
size: NA
V: TRBV2
DNA: TGTGCCAGCAGGCGCGGTATTGCTAACTATGGCTACACCTTC
CDR3: CASRRGIANYGYTF

D: NA
J: TRBJ1-1
length: 15
size: NA
V: TRBV13
DNA: TGTGCCAGCAGCCCTCCCCGGCACACGAGGACTGAAGCTTTCTTT
CDR3: CASSPPRHTRTEAFF

D: NA
J: TRBJ2-7
length: 13
size: NA
V: TRBV7-9
DNA: TGTGCCAGCAGCTTATGGTCGACTCACGAGCAGTACTTC
CDR3: CASSLWSTHEQYF

D: NA
J: TRBJ2-3
length: 17
size: NA
V: TRBV3-1/TRBV3-2
DNA: TGTGCCAGCAGCGCAAGCGTTGGCGGGGTTAACACAGATACGCAGTATTTT
CDR3: CASSASVGGVNTDTQYF

D: TRBD1
J: TRBJ1-6
length: 14
size: many
V: TRBV5-1
DNA: TGCGCCAGCAGCCGGTGGGACAGTAATTCACCCCTCCACTTT
CDR3: CASSRWDSNSPLHF

D: TRBD1
J: TRBJ2-7
length: 13
size: NA
V: TRBV2
DNA: TGTGCCAGCAGGCGGACAGGGCCCTACGAGCAGTACTTC
CDR3: CASRRTGPYEQYF

D: TRBD2
J: TRBJ2-1
length: 14
size: NA
V: TRBV7-3
DNA: TGTGCCAGCAGCCCAGGACTAGCCGGTAATGAGCAGTTCTTC
CDR3: CASSPGLAGNEQFF

D: NA
J: TRBJ2-3
length: 14
size: once
V: TRBV5-1
DNA: TGCGCCAGCAGGGGGACAACTAGCACAGATACGCAGTATTTT
CDR3: CASRGTTSTDTQYF

D: NA
J: TRBJ1-1
length: 13
size: NA
V: TRBV14
DNA: TGTGCCAGCAGCCTACGCGGGCCTAGTGAAGCTTTCTTT
CDR3: CASSLRGPSEAFF

D: TRBD1
J: TRBJ1-5
length: 13
size: NA
V: TRBV29-1
DNA: TGCAGCACCCGGGACAGTGGCAATCAGCCCCAGCATTTT
CDR3: CSTRDSGNQPQHF

D: TRBD1
J: TRBJ1-5
length: 19
size: NA
V: TRBV6-2/TRBV6-3
DNA: TGTGCCAGCAGTTATCAAATCTTACAGGGGGCTATTAGCAATCAGCCCCAGCATTTT
CDR3: CASSYQILQGAISNQPQHF

D: NA
J: TRBJ1-2
length: 12
size: few
V: TRBV19
DNA: TGTGCCAGTGATACAGGGCCCAATGGCTACACCTTC
CDR3: CASDTGPNGYTF

D: NA
J: TRBJ1-2
length: 13
size: NA
V: TRBV7-6
DNA: TGTGCCAGCAGCTCGGGACACGGCTATGGCTACACCTTC
CDR3: CASSSGHGYGYTF

D: NA
J: TRBJ1-2
length: 15
size: NA
V: TRBV19
DNA: TGTGCCAGTAGTCCGGGGGGCGTCCAGACGGGGGGCTACACCTTC
CDR3: CASSPGGVQTGGYTF

D: NA
J: TRBJ1-1
length: 15
size: NA
V: TRBV18
DNA: TGTGCCAGCTCACCAAGGGGGGGGACGAACACTGAAGCTTTCTTT
CDR3: CASSPRGGTNTEAFF

D: TRBD2
J: TRBJ2-1
length: 19
size: once
V: TRBV14
DNA: TGTGCCAGCAGCCAAGTGGGCTTCGGGGGACGGGGGGTCTACAATGAGCAGTTCTTC
CDR3: CASSQVGFGGRGVYNEQFF

D: NA
J: TRBJ2-1
length: 15
size: NA
V: TRBV5-1
DNA: TGCGCCAGCAGCTTGGCGGGTCCCACGGTCAATGAGCAGTTCTTC
CDR3: CASSLAGPTVNEQFF

D: NA
J: TRBJ1-1
length: 12
size: NA
V: TRBV12-3/TRBV12-4
DNA: TGTGCCAGCGGACGGGGAACGACTGAAGCTTTCTTT
CDR3: CASGRGTTEAFF

D: NA
J: TRBJ2-4
length: 15
size: NA
V: TRBV3-1/TRBV3-2
DNA: TGTGCCAGCAGCCAAGCCTCCGGGATTAGGGACATTCAGTACTTC
CDR3: CASSQASGIRDIQYF

D: NA
J: TRBJ2-3
length: 15
size: NA
V: TRBV19
DNA: TGTGCCAGTAGTATGGGGGCGGGGGTGGCAGATACGCAGTATTTT
CDR3: CASSMGAGVADTQYF

D: NA
J: TRBJ2-7
length: 15
size: NA
V: TRBV10-1
DNA: TGCGCCAGCAGTGAGTCCGGTCCAATCCCCTACGAGCAGTACTTC
CDR3: CASSESGPIPYEQYF

D: NA
J: TRBJ1-2
length: 13
size: NA
V: TRBV6-4
DNA: TGTGCCAGCAGTGACTCGGAGGGGCGAGGCTACACCTTC
CDR3: CASSDSEGRGYTF

D: TRBD2
J: TRBJ2-1
length: 16
size: once
V: TRBV5-4
DNA: TGTGCCAGCAGCCTAAGACTAGCGGGGGGCCACAATGAGCAGTTCTTC
CDR3: CASSLRLAGGHNEQFF

D: TRBD2
J: TRBJ2-1
length: 16
size: NA
V: TRBV7-9
DNA: TGTGCCAGCAGCTCCCCTACTAGCGGGAGAGATGGTGAGCAGTTCTTC
CDR3: CASSSPTSGRDGEQFF

D: TRBD2
J: TRBJ2-1
length: 13
size: few
V: TRBV9
DNA: TGTGCCAGCAGCGTAACACCGACTAGCGGGAAGATCTTC
CDR3: CASSVTPTSGKIF

D: NA
J: TRBJ1-1
length: 14
size: NA
V: TRBV6-5
DNA: TGTGCCAGCAGTTACTCGCAGGGGAGCACTGAAGCTTTCTTT
CDR3: CASSYSQGSTEAFF